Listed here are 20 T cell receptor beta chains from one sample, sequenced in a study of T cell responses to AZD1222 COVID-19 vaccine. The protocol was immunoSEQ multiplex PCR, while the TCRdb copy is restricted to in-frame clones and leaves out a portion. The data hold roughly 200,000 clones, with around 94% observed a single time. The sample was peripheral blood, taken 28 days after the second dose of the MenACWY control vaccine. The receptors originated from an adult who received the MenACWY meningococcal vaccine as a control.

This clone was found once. Here the CDR3 DNA reads TGTGCCAGCAGCGGCCAGGTCAATCAGCCCCAGCATTTT. Translation: CASSGQVNQPQHF. V is TRBV11-2 and J is TRBJ1-5; D remains ambiguous. Trimming left V 5 bases short and J 3 bases short, with 8 bases between. The CDR3 runs 13 residues. The germline V gene has CDR1 SGHAT and CDR2 FQNNGV.

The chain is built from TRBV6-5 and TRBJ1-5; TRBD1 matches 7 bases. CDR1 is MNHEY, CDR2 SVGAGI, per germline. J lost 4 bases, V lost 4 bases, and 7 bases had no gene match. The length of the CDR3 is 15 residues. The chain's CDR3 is CASSSRTGFNQPQHF. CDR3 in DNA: TGTGCCAGCAGTTCCCGGACAGGATTTAATCAGCCCCAGCATTTT.

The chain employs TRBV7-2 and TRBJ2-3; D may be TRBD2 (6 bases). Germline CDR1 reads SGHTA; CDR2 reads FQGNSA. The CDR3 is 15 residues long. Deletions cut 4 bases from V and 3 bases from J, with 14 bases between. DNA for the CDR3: TGTGCCAGCAGCTCCCCGGGACTGGGAACAGATACGCAGTATTTT. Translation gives CASSSPGLGTDTQYF.

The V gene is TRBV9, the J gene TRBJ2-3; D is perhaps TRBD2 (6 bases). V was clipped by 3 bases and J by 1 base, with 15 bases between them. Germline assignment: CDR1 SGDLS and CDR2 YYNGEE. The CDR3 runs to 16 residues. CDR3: CASSAQRLDRTDTQYF. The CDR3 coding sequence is TGTGCCAGCAGCGCCCAGCGACTAGATCGCACAGATACGCAGTATTTT.

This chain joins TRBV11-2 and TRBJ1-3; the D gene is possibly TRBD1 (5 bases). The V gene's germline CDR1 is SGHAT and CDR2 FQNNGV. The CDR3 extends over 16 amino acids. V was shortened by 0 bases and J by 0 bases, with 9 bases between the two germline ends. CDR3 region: CASSLDRGTSGNTIYF. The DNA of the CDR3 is TGTGCCAGCAGCTTAGATCGGGGGACCTCTGGAAACACCATATATTTT.

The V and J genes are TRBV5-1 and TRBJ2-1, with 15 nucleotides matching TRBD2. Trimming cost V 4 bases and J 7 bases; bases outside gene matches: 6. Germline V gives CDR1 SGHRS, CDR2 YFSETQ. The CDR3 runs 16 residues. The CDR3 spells CASSPGTSGGWNEQFF. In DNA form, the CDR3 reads TGCGCCAGCAGCCCGGGGACTAGCGGGGGGTGGAATGAGCAGTTCTTC.

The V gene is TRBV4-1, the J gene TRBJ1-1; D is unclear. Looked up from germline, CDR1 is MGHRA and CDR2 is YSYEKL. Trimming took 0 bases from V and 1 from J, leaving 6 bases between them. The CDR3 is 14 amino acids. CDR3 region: CASSQELGNTEAFF. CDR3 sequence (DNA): TGCGCCAGCAGCCAAGAACTTGGGAACACTGAAGCTTTCTTT.

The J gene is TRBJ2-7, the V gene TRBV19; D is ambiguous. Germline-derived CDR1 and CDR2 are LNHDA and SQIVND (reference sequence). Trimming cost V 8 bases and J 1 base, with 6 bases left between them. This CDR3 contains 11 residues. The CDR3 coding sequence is TGTGCCAGTCGCGGTTCCTACGAGCAGTACTTC. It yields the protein CASRGSYEQYF.

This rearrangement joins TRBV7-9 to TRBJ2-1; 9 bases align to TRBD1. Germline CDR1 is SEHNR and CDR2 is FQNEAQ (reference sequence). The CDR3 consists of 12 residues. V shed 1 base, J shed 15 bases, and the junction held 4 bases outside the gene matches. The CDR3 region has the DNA TGTGCCAGCAGCTTAGTAGGGGACAGGGTGTTCTTC. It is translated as CASSLVGDRVFF.

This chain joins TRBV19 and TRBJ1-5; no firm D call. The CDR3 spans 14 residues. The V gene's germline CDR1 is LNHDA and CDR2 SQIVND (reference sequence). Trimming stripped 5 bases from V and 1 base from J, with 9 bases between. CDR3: CASSHGRSNQPQHF. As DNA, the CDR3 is TGTGCCAGTAGTCACGGACGGAGCAATCAGCCCCAGCATTTT.

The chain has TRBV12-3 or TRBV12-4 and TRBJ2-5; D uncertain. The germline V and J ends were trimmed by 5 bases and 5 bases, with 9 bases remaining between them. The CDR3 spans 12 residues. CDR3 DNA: TGTGCCAGCAGTCTAGTATGGGAGACCCAGTACTTC. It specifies CASSLVWETQYF.

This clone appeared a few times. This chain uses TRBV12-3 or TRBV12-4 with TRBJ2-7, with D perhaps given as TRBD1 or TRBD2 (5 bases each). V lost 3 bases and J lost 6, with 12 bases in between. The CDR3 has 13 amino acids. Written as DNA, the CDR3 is TGTGCCAGCAGTTTCAGGGAACGGGGCGAGCAGTACTTC. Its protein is CASSFRERGEQYF.

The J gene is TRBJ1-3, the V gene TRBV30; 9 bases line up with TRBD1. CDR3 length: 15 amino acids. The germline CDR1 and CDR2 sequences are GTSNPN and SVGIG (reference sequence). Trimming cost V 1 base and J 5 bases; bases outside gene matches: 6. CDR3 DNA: TGTGCCTGGAGTGATCCGGGACAGGGACGAAACACCATATATTTT. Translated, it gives CAWSDPGQGRNTIYF.

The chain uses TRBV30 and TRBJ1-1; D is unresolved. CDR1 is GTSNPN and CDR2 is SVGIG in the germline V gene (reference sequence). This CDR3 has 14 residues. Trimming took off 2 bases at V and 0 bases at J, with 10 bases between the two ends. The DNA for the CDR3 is TGTGCCTGGAGTAAGACTTTCGTGAACACTGAAGCTTTCTTT. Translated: CAWSKTFVNTEAFF.

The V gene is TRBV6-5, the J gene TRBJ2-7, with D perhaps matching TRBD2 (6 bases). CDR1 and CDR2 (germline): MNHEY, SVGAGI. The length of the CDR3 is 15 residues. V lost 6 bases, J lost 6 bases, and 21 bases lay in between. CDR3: CASSPSGRTTLEQYF. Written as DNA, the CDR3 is TGTGCCAGCAGCCCCTCGGGGAGGACCACCCTCGAGCAGTACTTC.

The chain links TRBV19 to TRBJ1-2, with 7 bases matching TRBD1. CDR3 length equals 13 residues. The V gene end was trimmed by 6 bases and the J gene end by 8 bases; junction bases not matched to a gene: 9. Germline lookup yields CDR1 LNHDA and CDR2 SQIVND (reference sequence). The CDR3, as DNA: TGTGCCAGTAGCGAAACAGGGGAGCGGGGCTACACCTTC. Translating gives CASSETGERGYTF. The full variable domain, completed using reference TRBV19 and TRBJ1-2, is DGGITQSPKYLFRKEGQNVTLSCEQNLNHDAMYWYRQDPGQGLRLIYYSQIVNDFQKGDIAEGYSVSREKKESFPLTVTSAQKNPTAFYLCASSETGERGYTFGSGTRLTVV.

CDR3 DNA sequence: TGTGCCAGCAACCTACACGGAGGCGCTGAAGCTTTCTTT. Its translation: CASNLHGGAEAFF. This sequence joins TRBV6-5 and TRBJ1-1; no reliable D call. The CDR3 covers 13 residues. Germline V lookup: CDR1 MNHEY, CDR2 SVGAGI. With 7 bases removed from V and 6 bases from J, the gap between germline ends came to 15 bases.

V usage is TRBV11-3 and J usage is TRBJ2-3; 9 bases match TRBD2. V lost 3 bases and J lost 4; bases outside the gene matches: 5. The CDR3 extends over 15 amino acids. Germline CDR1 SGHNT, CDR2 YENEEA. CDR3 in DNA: TGTGCCAGCAGCTTGGGACTAGCCACGGCAGATACGCAGTATTTT. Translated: CASSLGLATADTQYF.

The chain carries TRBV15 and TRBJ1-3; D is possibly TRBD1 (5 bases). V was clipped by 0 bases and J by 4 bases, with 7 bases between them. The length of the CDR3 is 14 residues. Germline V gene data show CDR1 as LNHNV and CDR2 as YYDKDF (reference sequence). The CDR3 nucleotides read TGTGCCACCAGCAGAGATAAGGGGGGAAACACCATATATTTT. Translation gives CATSRDKGGNTIYF.

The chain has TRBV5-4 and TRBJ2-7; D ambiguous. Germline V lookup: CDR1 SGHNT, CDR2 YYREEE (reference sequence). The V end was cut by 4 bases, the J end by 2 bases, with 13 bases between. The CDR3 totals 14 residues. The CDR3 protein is CASSRNGVPYEQYF. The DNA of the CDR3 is TGTGCCAGCAGCCGAAATGGGGTTCCCTACGAGCAGTACTTC.